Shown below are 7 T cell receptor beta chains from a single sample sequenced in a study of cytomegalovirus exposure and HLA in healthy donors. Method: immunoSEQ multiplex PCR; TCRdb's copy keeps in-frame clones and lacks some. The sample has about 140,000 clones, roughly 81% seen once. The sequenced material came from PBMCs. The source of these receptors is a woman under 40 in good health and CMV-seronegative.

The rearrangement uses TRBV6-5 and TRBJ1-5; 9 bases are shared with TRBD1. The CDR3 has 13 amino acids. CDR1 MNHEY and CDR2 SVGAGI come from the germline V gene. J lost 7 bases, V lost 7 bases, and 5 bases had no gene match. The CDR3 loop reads CASTSGQGQPQHF. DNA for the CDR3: TGTGCCAGCACCTCGGGACAGGGCCAGCCCCAGCATTTT.

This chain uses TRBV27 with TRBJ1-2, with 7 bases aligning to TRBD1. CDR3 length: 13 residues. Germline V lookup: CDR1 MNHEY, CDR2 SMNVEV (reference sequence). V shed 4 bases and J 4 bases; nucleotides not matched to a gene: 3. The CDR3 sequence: CASSSTGFYGYTF. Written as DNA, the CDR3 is TGTGCCAGCAGTTCGACAGGGTTCTATGGCTACACCTTC.

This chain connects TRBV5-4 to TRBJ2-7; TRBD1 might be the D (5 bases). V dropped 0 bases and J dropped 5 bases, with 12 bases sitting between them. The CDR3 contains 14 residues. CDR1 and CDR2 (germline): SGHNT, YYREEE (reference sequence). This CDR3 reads CASSLGRAIDEQYF. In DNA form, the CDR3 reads TGTGCCAGCAGCTTGGGCAGGGCGATCGACGAGCAGTACTTC.

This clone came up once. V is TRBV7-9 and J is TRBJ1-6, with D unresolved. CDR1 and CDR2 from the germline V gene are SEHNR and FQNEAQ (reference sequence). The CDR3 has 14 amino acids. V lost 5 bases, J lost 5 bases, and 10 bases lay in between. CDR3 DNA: TGTGCCAGCAGCATAGGGCGGGATAATTCACCCCTCCACTTT. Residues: CASSIGRDNSPLHF.

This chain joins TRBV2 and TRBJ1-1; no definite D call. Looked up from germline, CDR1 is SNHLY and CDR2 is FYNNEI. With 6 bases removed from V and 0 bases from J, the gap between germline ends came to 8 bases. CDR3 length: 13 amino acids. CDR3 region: CASSTQMNTEAFF. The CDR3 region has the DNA TGTGCCAGCAGCACACAGATGAACACTGAAGCTTTCTTT.

CDR3 coding DNA: TGTGCCATCAGTCCCAGTTACAATGAGCAGTTCTTC. Its translation is CAISPSYNEQFF. This chain uses TRBV10-3 with TRBJ2-1, with no clear D. The CDR3 has 12 amino acids. V was pared by 5 bases and J by 4 bases, with 6 bases between. CDR1 and CDR2 (germline): ENHRY, SYGVKD.

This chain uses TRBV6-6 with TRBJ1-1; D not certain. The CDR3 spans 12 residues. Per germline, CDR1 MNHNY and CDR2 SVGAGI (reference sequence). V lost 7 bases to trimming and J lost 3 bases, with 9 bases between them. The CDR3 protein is CASKSIDTEAFF. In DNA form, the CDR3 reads TGTGCCAGCAAATCTATCGACACTGAAGCTTTCTTT.